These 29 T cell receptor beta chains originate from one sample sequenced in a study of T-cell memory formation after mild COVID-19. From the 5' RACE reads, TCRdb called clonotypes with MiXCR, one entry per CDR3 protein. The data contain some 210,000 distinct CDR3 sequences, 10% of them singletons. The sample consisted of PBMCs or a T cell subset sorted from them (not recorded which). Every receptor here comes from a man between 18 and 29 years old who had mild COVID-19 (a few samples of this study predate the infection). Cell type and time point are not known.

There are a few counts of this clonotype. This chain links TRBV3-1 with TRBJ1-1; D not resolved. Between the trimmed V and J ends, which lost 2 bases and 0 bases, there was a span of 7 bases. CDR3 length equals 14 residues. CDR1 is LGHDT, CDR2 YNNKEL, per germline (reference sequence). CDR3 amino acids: CASSQSRMNTEAFF. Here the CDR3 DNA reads TGTGCCAGCAGCCAATCCCGGATGAACACTGAAGCTTTCTTT.

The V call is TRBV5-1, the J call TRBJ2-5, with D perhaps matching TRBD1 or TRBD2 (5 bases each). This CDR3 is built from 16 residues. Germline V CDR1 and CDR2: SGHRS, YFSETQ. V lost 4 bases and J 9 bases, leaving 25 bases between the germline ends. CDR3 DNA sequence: TGCGCCAGCAGCCTACTCACCGGGACCCAATCTGGGGCCCAGTACTTC. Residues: CASSLLTGTQSGAQYF.

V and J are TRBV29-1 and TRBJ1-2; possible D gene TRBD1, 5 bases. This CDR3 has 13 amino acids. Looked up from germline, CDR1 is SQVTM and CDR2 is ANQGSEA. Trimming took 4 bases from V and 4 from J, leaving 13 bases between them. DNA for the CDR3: TGCAGCGTTGGAATGGTCGGGGGCTATGGCTACACCTTC. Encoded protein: CSVGMVGGYGYTF.

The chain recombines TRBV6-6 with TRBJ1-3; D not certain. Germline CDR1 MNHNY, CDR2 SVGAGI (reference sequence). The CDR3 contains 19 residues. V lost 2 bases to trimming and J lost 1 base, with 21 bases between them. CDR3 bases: TGTGCCAGCAGTTACGCGAGTAATTCCGTTTTGTTGTCTGGAAACACCATATATTTT. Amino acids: CASSYASNSVLLSGNTIYF.

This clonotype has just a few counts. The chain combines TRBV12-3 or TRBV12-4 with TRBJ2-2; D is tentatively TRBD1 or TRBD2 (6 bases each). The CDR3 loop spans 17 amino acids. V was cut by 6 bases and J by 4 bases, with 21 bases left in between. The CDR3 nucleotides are TGTGCCAGCAGCCAATGGGTCGGGGGCACCGGCACCGGGGAGCTGTTTTTT. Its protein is CASSQWVGGTGTGELFF.

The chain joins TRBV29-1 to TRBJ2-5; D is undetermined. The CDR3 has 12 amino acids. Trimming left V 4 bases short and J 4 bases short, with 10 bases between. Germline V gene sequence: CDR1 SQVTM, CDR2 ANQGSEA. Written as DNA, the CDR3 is TGCAGCGTTGTTCCAGCACGAGAGACCCAGTACTTC. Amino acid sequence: CSVVPARETQYF.

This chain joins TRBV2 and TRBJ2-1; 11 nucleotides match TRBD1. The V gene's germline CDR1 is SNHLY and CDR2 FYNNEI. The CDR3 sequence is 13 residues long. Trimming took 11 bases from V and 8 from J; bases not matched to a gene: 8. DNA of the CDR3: TGTGCCGGAGCACTGGGACAGGGGGATGAGCAGTTCTTC. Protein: CAGALGQGDEQFF.

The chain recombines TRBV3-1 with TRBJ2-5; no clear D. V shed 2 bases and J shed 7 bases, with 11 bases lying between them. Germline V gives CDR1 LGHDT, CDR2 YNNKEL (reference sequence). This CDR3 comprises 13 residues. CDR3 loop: CASSQSPVGTQYF. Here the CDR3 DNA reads TGTGCCAGCAGCCAATCACCGGTCGGGACCCAGTACTTC.

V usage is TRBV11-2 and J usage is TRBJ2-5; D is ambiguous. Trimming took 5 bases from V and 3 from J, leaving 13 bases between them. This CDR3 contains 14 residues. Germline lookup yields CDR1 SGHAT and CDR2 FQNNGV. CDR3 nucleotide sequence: TGTGCCAGCAGCCCGGCGTCTATAAAAGAGACCCAGTACTTC. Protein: CASSPASIKETQYF.

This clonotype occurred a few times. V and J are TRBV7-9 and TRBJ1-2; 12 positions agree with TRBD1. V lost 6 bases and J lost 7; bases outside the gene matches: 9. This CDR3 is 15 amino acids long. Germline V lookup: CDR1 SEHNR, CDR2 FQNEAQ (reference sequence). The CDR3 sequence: CASRDTGTGGGGYTF. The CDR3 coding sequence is TGTGCCAGCAGAGATACCGGGACAGGGGGCGGTGGCTACACCTTC.

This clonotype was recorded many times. The DNA for the CDR3 is TGCGCCAGCAGCTTGGTTAGCGGGGAGCAGTTCTTC. Residues: CASSLVSGEQFF. V is TRBV5-1 and J is TRBJ2-1, with TRBD2 matching 7 bases. The germline V gene has CDR1 SGHRS and CDR2 YFSETQ. The CDR3 sequence is 12 residues long. V gave up 0 bases and J gave up 10 bases; unmatched junction bases: 1.

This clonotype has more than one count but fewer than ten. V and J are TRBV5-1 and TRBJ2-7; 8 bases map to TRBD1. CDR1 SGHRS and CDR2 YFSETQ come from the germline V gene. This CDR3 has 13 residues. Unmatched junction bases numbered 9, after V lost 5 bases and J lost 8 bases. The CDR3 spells CASRKDRDSKQYF. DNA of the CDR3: TGCGCCAGCAGGAAGGACAGGGATTCAAAGCAGTACTTC. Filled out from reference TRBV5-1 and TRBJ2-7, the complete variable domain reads KAGVTQTPRYLIKTRGQQVTLSCSPISGHRSVSWYQQTPGQGLQFLFEYFSETQRNKGNFPGRFSGRQFSNSRSEMNVSTLELGDSALYLCASRKDRDSKQYFGPGTRLTVT.

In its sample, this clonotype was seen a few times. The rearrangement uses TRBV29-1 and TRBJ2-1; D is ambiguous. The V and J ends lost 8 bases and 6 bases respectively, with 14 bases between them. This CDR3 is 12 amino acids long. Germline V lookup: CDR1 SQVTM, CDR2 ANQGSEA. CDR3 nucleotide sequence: TGCAGCCTTCTCCCCGGGTCCAATGAGCAGTTCTTC. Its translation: CSLLPGSNEQFF.

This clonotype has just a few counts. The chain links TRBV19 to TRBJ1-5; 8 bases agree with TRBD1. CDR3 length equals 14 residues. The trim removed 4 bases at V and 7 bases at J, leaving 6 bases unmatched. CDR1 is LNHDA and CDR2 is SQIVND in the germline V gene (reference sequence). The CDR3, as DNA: TGTGCCAGTAGTAAGACAGGGGCAGGGCAGCCCCAGCATTTT. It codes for CASSKTGAGQPQHF.

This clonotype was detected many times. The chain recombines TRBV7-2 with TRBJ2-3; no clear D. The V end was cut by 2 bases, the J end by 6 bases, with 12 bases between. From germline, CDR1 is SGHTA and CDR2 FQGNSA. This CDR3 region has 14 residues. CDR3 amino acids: CASSLSRAADTQYF. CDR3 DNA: TGTGCCAGCAGCTTATCTCGGGCCGCGGATACGCAGTATTTT. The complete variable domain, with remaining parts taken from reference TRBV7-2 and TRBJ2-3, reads GAGVSQSPSNKVTEKGKDVELRCDPISGHTALYWYRQSLGQGLEFLIYFQGNSAPDKSGLPSDRFSAERTGGSVSTLTIQRTQQEDSAVYLCASSLSRAADTQYFGPGTRLTVL.

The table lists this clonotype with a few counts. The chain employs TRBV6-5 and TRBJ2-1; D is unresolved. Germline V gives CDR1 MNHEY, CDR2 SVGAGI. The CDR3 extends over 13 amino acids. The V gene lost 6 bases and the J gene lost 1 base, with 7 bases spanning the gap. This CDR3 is CASRLTSYNEQFF. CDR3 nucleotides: TGTGCCAGCAGATTGACTTCCTACAATGAGCAGTTCTTC.

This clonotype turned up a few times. The CDR3 reads CASSFGQLNTEAFF. DNA for the CDR3: TGTGCCAGCAGCTTCGGGCAGTTGAACACTGAAGCTTTCTTT. The rearrangement uses TRBV7-2 and TRBJ1-1; D unresolved. Trimming left V 3 bases short and J 0 bases short, with 8 bases between. This CDR3 is 14 amino acids long. Germline V gene data show CDR1 as SGHTA and CDR2 as FQGNSA.

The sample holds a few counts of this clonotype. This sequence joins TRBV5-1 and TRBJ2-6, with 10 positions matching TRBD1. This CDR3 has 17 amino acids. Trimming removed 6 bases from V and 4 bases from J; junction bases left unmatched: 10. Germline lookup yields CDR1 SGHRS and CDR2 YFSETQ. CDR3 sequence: CASKRQGAISGANVLTF. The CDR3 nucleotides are TGCGCCAGCAAAAGACAGGGGGCTATCTCCGGGGCCAACGTCCTGACTTTC.

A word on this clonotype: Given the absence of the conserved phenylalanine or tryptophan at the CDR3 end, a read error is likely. The CDR3 reads CASSGPWGDTQYS. As DNA, the CDR3 is TGTGCCAGCAGCGGCCCCTGGGGGGATACGCAGTATTCT. The chain recombines TRBV7-9 with TRBJ2-3; D is tentatively TRBD1 or TRBD2 (5 bases each). CDR1 SEHNR and CDR2 FQNEAQ come from the germline V gene (reference sequence). The CDR3 has 13 residues. V was shortened by 5 bases and J by 6 bases, with 12 bases between the two germline ends.

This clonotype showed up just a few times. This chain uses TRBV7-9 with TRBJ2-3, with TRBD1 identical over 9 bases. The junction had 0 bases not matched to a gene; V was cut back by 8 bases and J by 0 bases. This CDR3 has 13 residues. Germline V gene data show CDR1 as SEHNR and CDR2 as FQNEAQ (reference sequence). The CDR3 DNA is TGTGCCAGCGGGACAGGGAGCACAGATACGCAGTATTTT. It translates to CASGTGSTDTQYF.

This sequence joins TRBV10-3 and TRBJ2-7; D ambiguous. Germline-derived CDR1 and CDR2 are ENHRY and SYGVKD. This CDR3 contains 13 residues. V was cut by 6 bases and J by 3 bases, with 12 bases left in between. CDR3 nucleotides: TGTGCCATCAGGGCGGACGGTATCTACGAGCAGTACTTC. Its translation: CAIRADGIYEQYF.

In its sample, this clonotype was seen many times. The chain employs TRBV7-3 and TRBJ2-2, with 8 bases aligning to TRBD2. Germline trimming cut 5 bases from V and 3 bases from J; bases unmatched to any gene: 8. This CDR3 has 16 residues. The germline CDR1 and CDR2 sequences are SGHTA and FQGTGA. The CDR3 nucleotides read TGTGCCAGCAGCCTACTAGCGGCAGTGGACACCGGGGAGCTGTTTTTT. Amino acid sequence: CASSLLAAVDTGELFF.

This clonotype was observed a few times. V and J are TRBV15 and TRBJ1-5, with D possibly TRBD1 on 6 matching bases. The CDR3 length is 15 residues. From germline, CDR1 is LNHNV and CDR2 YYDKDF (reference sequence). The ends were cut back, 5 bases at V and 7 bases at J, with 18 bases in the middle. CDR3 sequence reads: CATSPNRAGRQPQHF. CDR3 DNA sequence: TGTGCCACCAGCCCCAACAGGGCAGGGAGGCAGCCCCAGCATTTT.

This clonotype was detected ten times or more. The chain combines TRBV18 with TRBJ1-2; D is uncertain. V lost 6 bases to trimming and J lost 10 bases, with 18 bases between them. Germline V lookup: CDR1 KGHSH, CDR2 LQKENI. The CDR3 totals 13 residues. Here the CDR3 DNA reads TGTGCCAGCTCCGCCCCAGAGCAGGACGCCTACACCTTC. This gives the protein CASSAPEQDAYTF.

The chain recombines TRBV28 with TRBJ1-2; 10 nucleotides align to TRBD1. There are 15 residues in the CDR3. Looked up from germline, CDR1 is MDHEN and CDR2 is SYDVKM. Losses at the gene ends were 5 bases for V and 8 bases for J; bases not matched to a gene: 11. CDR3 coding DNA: TGTGCCAGCAGTCCATCCAAGACAGGGGGCCGAGGCTACACCTTC. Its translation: CASSPSKTGGRGYTF.

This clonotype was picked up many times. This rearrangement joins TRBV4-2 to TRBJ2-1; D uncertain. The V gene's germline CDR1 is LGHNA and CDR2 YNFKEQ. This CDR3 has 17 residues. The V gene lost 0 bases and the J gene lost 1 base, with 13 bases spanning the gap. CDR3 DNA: TGTGCCAGCAGCCAAGATATCCCTACGAGGTCCTACAATGAGCAGTTCTTC. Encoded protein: CASSQDIPTRSYNEQFF.

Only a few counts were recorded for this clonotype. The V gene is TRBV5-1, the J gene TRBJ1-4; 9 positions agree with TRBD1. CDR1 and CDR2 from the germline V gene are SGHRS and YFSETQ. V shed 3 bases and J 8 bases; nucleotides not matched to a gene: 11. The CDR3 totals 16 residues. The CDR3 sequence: CASSSEPQGAGEKLFF. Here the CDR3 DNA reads TGCGCCAGCAGCTCGGAACCACAGGGGGCGGGAGAAAAACTGTTTTTT.

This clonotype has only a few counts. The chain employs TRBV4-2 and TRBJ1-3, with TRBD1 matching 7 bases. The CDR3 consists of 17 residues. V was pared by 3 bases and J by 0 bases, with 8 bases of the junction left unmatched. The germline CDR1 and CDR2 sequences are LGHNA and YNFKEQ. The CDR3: CASSQDPGQSSGNTIYF. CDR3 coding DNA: TGTGCCAGCAGCCAGGATCCGGGACAGAGCTCTGGAAACACCATATATTTT.

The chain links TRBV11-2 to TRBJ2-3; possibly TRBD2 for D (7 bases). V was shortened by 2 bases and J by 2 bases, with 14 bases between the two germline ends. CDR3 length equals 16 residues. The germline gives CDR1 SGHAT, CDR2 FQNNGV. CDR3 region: CASSLNRGGPTDTQYF. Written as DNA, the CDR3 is TGTGCCAGCAGCTTAAATCGCGGGGGCCCCACAGATACGCAGTATTTT.